These 2 T cell receptor beta chains share one sample of origin, sequenced in a study of shared clonotypes between healthy human individuals. The repertoire was sequenced with immunoSEQ multiplex PCR; TCRdb's copy has only in-frame clones and lacks some. The sample shows fewer than 350,000 clones, roughly 87% of them seen only once. The sample comprised memory CD8+ T cells sorted from blood. The subset denotes: CD45RO+ cells pooled with CCR7-negative TemRA cells. The receptors stem from a man aged 18 to 29 in good health.

The chain recombines TRBV6-6 with TRBJ2-5; 13 nucleotides agree with TRBD2. V lost 6 bases and J lost 4; bases outside the gene matches: 8. Germline V gives CDR1 MNHNY, CDR2 SVGAGI (reference sequence). The CDR3 length is 16 residues. The CDR3 DNA sequence: TGTGCCAGCAGATTTACTAGCGGGGGGGAGCTAGAGACCCAGTACTTC. Protein: CASRFTSGGELETQYF.

This clone was found a few times. The chain is built from TRBV7-9 and TRBJ2-1, with D unresolved. Trimming cost V 1 base and J 9 bases, with 7 bases left between them. The germline CDR1 and CDR2 sequences are SEHNR and FQNEAQ (reference sequence). The CDR3 is made up of 12 amino acids. The CDR3 region is CASSLGTREQFF. The CDR3 DNA is TGTGCCAGCAGCTTAGGCACCCGTGAGCAGTTCTTC.